A single T cell receptor (beta chain) is shown here with its context. Its antigen is as yet unknown. The method was immunoSEQ multiplex PCR; TCRdb's version includes in-frame clones alone and lacks a portion of them. The repertoire has about 160,000 clones, roughly 90% of them found once; the top ten carry roughly 5.8%. The data were taken from a study of cytomegalovirus exposure and HLA in healthy donors. Notes on the study in general: Among TCR beta chains, those listed as cytomegalovirus-associated numbered fewer than 200.

The CDR3 contains 15 residues. V was trimmed by 0 bases and J by 7 bases, leaving 14 bases between them. CDR1 is SGHTS, CDR2 YDEGEE, per germline. The TCR was taken from a woman between 25 and 40 years old in good health and CMV-seronegative. V usage is TRBV5-8 and J usage is TRBJ2-1; D tentatively fits TRBD1 or TRBD2 (5 bases each). Source material: PBMCs. The CDR3, as DNA: TGTGCCAGCAGCTTGGTACACTTGGGGGAGAATGAGCAGTTCTTC. It translates to CASSLVHLGENEQFF.